These T cell receptor beta chains were read from a single sample in a study of blood T cell repertoires in COVID-19. Only in-frame clones appear in the TCRdb table, and some are missing; sequencing was by immunoSEQ multiplex PCR. Seen here are about 80,000 clones, about 80% observed once, and the top ten hold 10% to 15%. Sequenced: peripheral blood. All receptors derive from a man older than 75 with acute or convalescent COVID-19. CDR3s leave out the opening cysteine and the closing phenylalanine or tryptophan. Size is omitted from some rows. Given values are once, few, many or a class for expanded clones.

V	size	J	CDR3
TRBV15	-	TRBJ2-2	ATSRGDRDAGELF
TRBV6-6	-	TRBJ2-2	AGKGLANTGELF
TRBV28	few	TRBJ1-1	ASSQHSGTEAF
TRBV19	-	TRBJ2-3	ASSIREGGTDTQY
TRBV13	-	TRBJ1-6	ASSLQGNNSPLH
TRBV7-2	-	TRBJ1-2	ASSSLGDGYT
TRBV19	-	TRBJ2-7	ASSAWDRGGYEQY
TRBV5-1	-	TRBJ2-7	ASSLGGTAHYEQY
TRBV5-1	-	TRBJ1-5	ASSTGTADQPQH
TRBV10-1	-	TRBJ2-3	ASNLAGGNTQY
TRBV19	-	TRBJ1-1	ASNNRGHTEAF
TRBV6-5	-	TRBJ1-3	ASSYAGFTGNTIY
TRBV3-1/TRBV3-2	-	TRBJ2-1	ASSQGTSGGAQF
TRBV21-1	few	TRBJ1-1	ASRRTPEAF
TRBV15	-	TRBJ1-1	ATSRDGQGSTEAF
TRBV4-1	-	TRBJ1-1	ASSQDKSGTGGWGTEAF
TRBV7-2	-	TRBJ2-7	ASSLQGPRYEQY
TRBV9	-	TRBJ2-2	ASSVGELGELF
TRBV3-1/TRBV3-2	-	TRBJ1-2	ASSQGTGGVYGYT
TRBV2	few	TRBJ2-7	ATAAGPKGYEQY
TRBV29-1	few	TRBJ2-7	SVEVSGIGYEQY
TRBV5-6	-	TRBJ2-1	ASSSPSDRAKDEQF
TRBV5-1	few	TRBJ2-1	ASTPLAGGDNEQF
TRBV3-1/TRBV3-2	-	TRBJ2-2	ASSRMRGGGNTGELF
TRBV11-3	-	TRBJ2-7	ASSLGPRVDEQY
TRBV7-9	few	TRBJ2-1	ASNRQGVDEQF
TRBV18	-	TRBJ2-7	ASSATSGADEQY
TRBV5-4	-	TRBJ1-2	ASTAFRLRQGNYGYT
TRBV7-9	-	TRBJ2-7	ASSSLNTYEQY
TRBV4-2	-	TRBJ1-2	ASSPSGEPLWGYT
TRBV4-2	-	TRBJ2-2	ASSQDRNRANTGELF